This is a list of T cell receptor beta chains from one sample in a study of identical twins. TCRdb re-called the 5' RACE reads with MiXCR, one entry per CDR3 protein. The table includes around 1.7 million distinct CDR3 sequences, less than 35% detected once. Sequencing was carried out using cord blood. Receptors were obtained from a newborn girl in good health. CDR3s include the opening cysteine and the closing phenylalanine or tryptophan. The D gene is left open where the match is weak. Size is omitted from some rows. Given values are once, few, many or a class for expanded clones.

many	15	TRBV7-2	NA	TRBJ2-3	TGTGCCAGCAGCCCTAGGGCCCCAAGCACAGATACGCAGTATTTT	CASSPRAPSTDTQYF
NA	13	TRBV6-5	TRBD2	TRBJ2-3	TGTGCCAGCAGTTACTCGGTAAGCGGGGCCCAGTATTTT	CASSYSVSGAQYF
few	16	TRBV29-1	TRBD2	TRBJ2-1	TGCAGCGTTGAGGGTAGCGGGTCGAGCTCCTACAATGAGCAGTTCTTC	CSVEGSGSSSYNEQFF
NA	16	TRBV6-6	TRBD2	TRBJ2-5	TGTGCCAGCAGTTACTTCGGGACTAGCGGGCGGGAGACCCAGTACTTC	CASSYFGTSGRETQYF
NA	14	TRBV4-2	NA	TRBJ2-7	TGTGCCAGCAGCCAAGACGGGGATTCCTACGAGCAGTACTTC	CASSQDGDSYEQYF
many	13	TRBV20-1	NA	TRBJ2-7	TGCAGTGCTAGTGGGACCAACTCCTACGAGCAGTACTTC	CSASGTNSYEQYF
few	13	TRBV28	NA	TRBJ1-5	TGTGCCAGCTTTATCCGGCAAAATCAGCCCCAGCATTTT	CASFIRQNQPQHF
few	14	TRBV29-1	NA	TRBJ1-5	TGCAGCGTTGAATCCGGGGGAGGAGATCAGCCCCAGCATTTT	CSVESGGGDQPQHF
NA	16	TRBV24-1	TRBD2	TRBJ2-7	TGTGCCACCAGTGTCTCCGGTAGCGGGGCCTACAATGAGCAGTACTTC	CATSVSGSGAYNEQYF
NA	15	TRBV4-1	NA	TRBJ1-2	TGCGCCAGCAGCCCAACCCTGTTTGCACCCCGTGGCTACACCTTC	CASSPTLFAPRGYTF
few	15	TRBV3-1	NA	TRBJ2-5	TGTGCCAGCAGCCAAGAGCCGTCACCCCAAGAGACCCAGTACTTC	CASSQEPSPQETQYF